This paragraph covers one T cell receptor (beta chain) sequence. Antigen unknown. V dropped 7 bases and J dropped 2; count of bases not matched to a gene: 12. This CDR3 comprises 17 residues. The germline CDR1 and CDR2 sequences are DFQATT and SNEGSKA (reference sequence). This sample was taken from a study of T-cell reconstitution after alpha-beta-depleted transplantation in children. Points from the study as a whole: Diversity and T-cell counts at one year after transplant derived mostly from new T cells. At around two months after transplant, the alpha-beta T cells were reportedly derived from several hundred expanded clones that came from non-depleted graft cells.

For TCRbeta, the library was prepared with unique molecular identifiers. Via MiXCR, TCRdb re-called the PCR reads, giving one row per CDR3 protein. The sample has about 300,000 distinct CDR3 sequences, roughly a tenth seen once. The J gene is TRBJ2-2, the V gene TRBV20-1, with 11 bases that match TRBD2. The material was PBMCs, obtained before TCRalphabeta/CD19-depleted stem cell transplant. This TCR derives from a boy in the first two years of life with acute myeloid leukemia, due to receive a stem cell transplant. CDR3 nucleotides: TGCAGTGGAGGTGGGGTTAGCGGGGGGGCCAACACCGGGGAGCTGTTTTTT. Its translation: CSGGGVSGGANTGELFF.